Following are 14 T cell receptor beta chains from one sample sequenced in a study of post-analysis software for immune sequencing data. Unique molecular identifiers were present in the TCR beta cDNA libraries. TCRdb re-derived calls from the PCR reads in MiXCR, one entry per CDR3 protein. Here the sample spans roughly 430,000 distinct CDR3 sequences, approximately 37% being singletons. What these receptors recognize is not known. Study-level points and caveats: With TRBV5-6, TRBV5-1 and TRBV20-1 included, about five TRBV segments were more frequent in patients than in controls.

The sample comprised blood. These receptors were taken from a girl aged 2-10 years with multiple sclerosis.

This chain uses TRBV7-2 with TRBJ2-3, with TRBD2 matching over 14 bases. Germline CDR1 is SGHTA and CDR2 is FQGNSA. The V segment lost 6 bases and the J segment 3 bases; nucleotides outside the gene matches: 2. CDR3 size: 15 residues. The CDR3 loop reads CASRRTSGGTDTQYF. CDR3 in DNA: TGTGCCAGCAGGCGGACTAGCGGGGGGACAGATACGCAGTATTTT. The variable domain in full, completed from reference TRBV7-2 and TRBJ2-3, reads GAGVSQSPSNKVTEKGKDVELRCDPISGHTALYWYRQSLGQGLEFLIYFQGNSAPDKSGLPSDRFSAERTGGSVSTLTIQRTQQEDSAVYLCASRRTSGGTDTQYFGPGTRLTVL.

The J gene is TRBJ2-1, the V gene TRBV25-1; D uncertain. This CDR3 spans 12 amino acids. The V gene lost 4 bases and the J gene lost 8 bases, with 9 bases spanning the gap. Germline values: CDR1 MGHDK, CDR2 SYGVNS. The chain's CDR3 is CASSVTVDEQFF. As DNA, the CDR3 is TGTGCCAGCAGTGTTACAGTCGATGAGCAGTTCTTC.

The gene calls are TRBV7-3 and TRBJ2-3; TRBD2 matches at 13 bases. Per germline, CDR1 SGHTA and CDR2 FQGTGA. The V segment lost 2 bases and the J segment 4 bases; nucleotides outside the gene matches: 6. CDR3 length: 17 amino acids. The CDR3 coding sequence is TGTGCCAGCAGCTTAGCCGGACTAGCGGGAGTACCAGATACGCAGTATTTT. As protein: CASSLAGLAGVPDTQYF.

This clonotype has only a few counts. V and J are TRBV20-1 and TRBJ2-5; D is possibly TRBD1 or TRBD2 (6 bases each). The CDR3 covers 15 residues. The germline V and J ends were trimmed by 4 bases and 6 bases, with 21 bases remaining between them. Looked up from germline, CDR1 is DFQATT and CDR2 is SNEGSKA (reference sequence). The DNA of the CDR3 is TGCAGTGCTAAGGGGGACTCCCCTTTCTTGCAGACCCAGTACTTC. Amino acids: CSAKGDSPFLQTQYF.

There are a few counts of this clonotype. The rearrangement uses TRBV20-1 and TRBJ2-7; 9 nucleotides match TRBD1. Germline CDR1 and CDR2: DFQATT and SNEGSKA (reference sequence). The V and J ends lost 5 bases and 0 bases, in that order; junction bases with no gene match: 5. CDR3 size: 14 residues. CDR3 region: CSAYTTGGSYEQYF. The CDR3 DNA reads as TGCAGTGCTTATACGACAGGGGGCTCCTACGAGCAGTACTTC.

The rearrangement links TRBV5-1 to TRBJ2-1; D call uncertain. CDR1 is SGHRS and CDR2 is YFSETQ in the germline V gene. V shed 0 bases and J shed 7 bases, with 11 bases lying between them. The CDR3 sequence is 14 residues long. The CDR3 loop reads CASSLVPPGNEQFF. In DNA, the CDR3 is TGCGCCAGCAGCTTGGTCCCTCCCGGGAATGAGCAGTTCTTC.

The genes are TRBV12-3 or TRBV12-4 and TRBJ2-5, with 7 bases aligning to TRBD1. Gene TRBJ2-7 matches the end of the DNA better, so the J call may be wrong. This CDR3 contains 14 residues. Here the CDR3 reads CASSLRQGRYEQYF. CDR3 DNA: TGTGCCAGCAGTCTGAGACAGGGAAGGTACGAGCAGTACTTC.

The V gene is TRBV7-8, the J gene TRBJ2-1, with D maybe TRBD2 (5 bases). The CDR3 is 17 amino acids. The germline gives CDR1 SGHVS, CDR2 FQNEAQ. V was clipped by 5 bases and J by 0 bases, with 17 bases between them. The CDR3 coding sequence is TGTGCCAGCAGCCGAATAGGACTCGCGAGCTCCTACAATGAGCAGTTCTTC. Residues: CASSRIGLASSYNEQFF. Using reference TRBV7-8 and TRBJ2-1 for the parts outside the CDR3, the full variable domain is GAGVSQSPRYKVAKRGQDVALRCDPISGHVSLFWYQQALGQGPEFLTYFQNEAQLDKSGLPSDRFFAERPEGSVSTLKIQRTQQEDSAVYLCASSRIGLASSYNEQFFGPGTRLTVL.

This clonotype has only a few counts. This chain uses TRBV29-1 with TRBJ2-1; 11 nucleotides match TRBD1. This CDR3 contains 16 residues. V dropped 6 bases and J dropped 1; count of bases not matched to a gene: 8. Germline CDR1 SQVTM, CDR2 ANQGSEA. The CDR3 reads CSVRTGGGNSYNEQFF. In DNA form, the CDR3 reads TGCAGCGTGAGGACAGGGGGCGGAAATTCCTACAATGAGCAGTTCTTC.

This chain joins TRBV12-3 or TRBV12-4 and TRBJ1-4; a weak D match, TRBD1 (6 bases). V dropped 6 bases and J dropped 4 bases, with 12 bases sitting between them. The CDR3 has 14 residues. The CDR3 is CASRRGQINEKLFF. CDR3 bases: TGTGCCAGCAGACGGGGGCAAATTAATGAAAAACTGTTTTTT.

There are a few counts of this clonotype. This chain connects TRBV11-2 to TRBJ2-1; tentatively, D is TRBD2 (5 bases). V was clipped by 0 bases and J by 10 bases, with 10 bases between them. The germline CDR1 and CDR2 sequences are SGHAT and FQNNGV. The CDR3 totals 13 residues. CDR3 in amino acids: CASSLDSAAEQFF. The CDR3 bases are TGTGCCAGCAGCTTAGACTCAGCGGCCGAGCAGTTCTTC. The whole variable domain, remainder taken from reference TRBV11-2 and TRBJ2-1, is EAGVAQSPRYKIIEKRQSVAFWCNPISGHATLYWYQQILGQGPKLLIQFQNNGVVDDSQLPKDRFSAERLKGVDSTLKIQPAKLEDSAVYLCASSLDSAAEQFFGPGTRLTVL.

The sample holds a few counts of this clonotype. This chain links TRBV12-3 or TRBV12-4 with TRBJ1-2; no firm D call. The length of the CDR3 is 13 residues. Trimming stripped 6 bases from V and 6 bases from J, with 14 bases between. DNA of the CDR3: TGTGCCAGCAGCAATGCTCCTCGGGATGGCTACACCTTC. Translation: CASSNAPRDGYTF.

This clonotype has a handful of counts. The chain joins TRBV7-6 to TRBJ1-2; tentatively, D is TRBD1 (5 bases). This CDR3 has 14 residues. The V gene's germline CDR1 is SGHVS and CDR2 FNYEAQ. V lost 6 bases to trimming and J lost 7 bases, with 18 bases between them. The CDR3 is CASSPRGGGGGYTF. The DNA for the CDR3 is TGTGCCAGCAGTCCACGTGGAGGTGGGGGTGGCTACACCTTC.

In its sample, this clonotype was seen a few times. The chain couples TRBV20-1 to TRBJ2-7; 7 bases are shared with TRBD1. The CDR3 totals 11 residues. V lost 6 bases to trimming and J lost 6 bases; unmatched junction nucleotides: 5. Germline assignment: CDR1 DFQATT and CDR2 SNEGSKA (reference sequence). The CDR3 sequence is CSAYGTVEQYF. The CDR3 DNA reads TGCAGTGCATACGGGACAGTCGAGCAGTACTTC.